The clone carrying this TCR beta chain was seen a few times. These data belong to a study of T cell changes during pregnancy in multiple sclerosis. This CDR3 is 14 amino acids long. Germline V gene sequence: CDR1 MGHRA, CDR2 YSYEKL. The trim removed 4 bases at V and 14 bases at J, leaving 10 bases unmatched. Data came from immunoSEQ multiplex PCR; TCRdb stores just in-frame clones and leaves some out. The sample holds about 24,000 clones, roughly 90% seen once. The J gene is TRBJ1-6, the V gene TRBV4-1; 8 nucleotides agree with TRBD1. This receptor was identified in a female donor in good health, enrolled as a control in a pregnancy study. The sequencing used CD8+ T cells from peripheral blood mononuclear cells, collected in the first trimester of pregnancy. CDR3 DNA sequence: TGCGCCAGCAGCCGCCCGGGACAGGCTTTTACCCTCCACTTT. Protein sequence: CASSRPGQAFTLHF.